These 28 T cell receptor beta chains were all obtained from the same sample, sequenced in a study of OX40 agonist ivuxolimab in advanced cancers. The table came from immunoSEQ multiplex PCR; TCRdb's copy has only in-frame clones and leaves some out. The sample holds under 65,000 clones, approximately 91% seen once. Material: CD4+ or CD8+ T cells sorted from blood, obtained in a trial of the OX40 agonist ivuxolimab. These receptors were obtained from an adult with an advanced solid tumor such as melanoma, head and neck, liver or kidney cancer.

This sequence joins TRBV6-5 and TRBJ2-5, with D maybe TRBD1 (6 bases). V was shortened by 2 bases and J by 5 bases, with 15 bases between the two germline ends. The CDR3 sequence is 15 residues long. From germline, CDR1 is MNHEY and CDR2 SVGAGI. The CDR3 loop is CASSYPKGVGETQYF. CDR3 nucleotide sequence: TGTGCCAGCAGTTACCCGAAGGGGGTTGGGGAGACCCAGTACTTC.

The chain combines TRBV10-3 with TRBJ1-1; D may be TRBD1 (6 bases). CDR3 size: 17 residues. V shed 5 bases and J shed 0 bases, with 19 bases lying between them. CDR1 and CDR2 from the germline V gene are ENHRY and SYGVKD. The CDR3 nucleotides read TGTGCCATCAGTCGTGGACAGACCCGGACCTTGAACACTGAAGCTTTCTTT. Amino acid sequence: CAISRGQTRTLNTEAFF.

The CDR3 DNA is TGTGCCAGCAGTTACTTGAGGGCCCGCCAAGAGACCCAGTACTTC. Translating gives CASSYLRARQETQYF. The chain has TRBV6-6 and TRBJ2-5; the D gene is possibly TRBD2 (5 bases). Trimming took 1 base from V and 1 from J, leaving 10 bases between them. The CDR3 extends over 15 amino acids. CDR1 is MNHNY and CDR2 is SVGAGI in the germline V gene (reference sequence).

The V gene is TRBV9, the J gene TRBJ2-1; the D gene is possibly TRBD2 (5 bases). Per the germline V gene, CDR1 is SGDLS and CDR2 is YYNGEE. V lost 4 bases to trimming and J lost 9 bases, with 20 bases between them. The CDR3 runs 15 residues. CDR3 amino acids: CASSPFGLAPGEQFF. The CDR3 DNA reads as TGTGCCAGCAGCCCGTTTGGATTAGCGCCAGGTGAGCAGTTCTTC.

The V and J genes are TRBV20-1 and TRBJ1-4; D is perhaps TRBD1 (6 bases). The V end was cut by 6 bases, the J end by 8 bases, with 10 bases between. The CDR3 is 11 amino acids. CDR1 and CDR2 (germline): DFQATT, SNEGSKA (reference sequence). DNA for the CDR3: TGCAGTGCAAAAACAGGGGAAAAACTGTTTTTT. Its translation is CSAKTGEKLFF.

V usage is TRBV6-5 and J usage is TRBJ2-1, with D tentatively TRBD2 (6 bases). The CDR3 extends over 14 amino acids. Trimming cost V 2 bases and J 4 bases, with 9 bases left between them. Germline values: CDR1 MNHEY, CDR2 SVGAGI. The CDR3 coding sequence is TGTGCCAGCAGTTACGGAGGGCCATACAATGAGCAGTTCTTC. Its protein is CASSYGGPYNEQFF.

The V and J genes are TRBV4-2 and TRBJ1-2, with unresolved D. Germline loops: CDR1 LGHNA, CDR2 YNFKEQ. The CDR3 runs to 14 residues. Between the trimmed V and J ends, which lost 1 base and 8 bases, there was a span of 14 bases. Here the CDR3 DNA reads TGTGCCAGCAGCCAAGCGAATGGATTTTACGGCTACACCTTC. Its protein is CASSQANGFYGYTF.

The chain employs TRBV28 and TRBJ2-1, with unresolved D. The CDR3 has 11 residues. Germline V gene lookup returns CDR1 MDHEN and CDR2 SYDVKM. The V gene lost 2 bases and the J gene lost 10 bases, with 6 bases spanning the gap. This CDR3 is CASSLNREQFF. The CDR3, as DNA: TGTGCCAGCAGTTTAAATCGAGAGCAGTTCTTC.

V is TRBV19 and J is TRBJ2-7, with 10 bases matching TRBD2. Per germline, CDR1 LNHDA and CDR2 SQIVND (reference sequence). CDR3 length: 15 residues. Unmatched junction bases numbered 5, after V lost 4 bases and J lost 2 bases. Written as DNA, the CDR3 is TGTGCCAGTAGTAGGGCTAGCGGGAGCGCCTACGAGCAGTACTTC. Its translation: CASSRASGSAYEQYF.

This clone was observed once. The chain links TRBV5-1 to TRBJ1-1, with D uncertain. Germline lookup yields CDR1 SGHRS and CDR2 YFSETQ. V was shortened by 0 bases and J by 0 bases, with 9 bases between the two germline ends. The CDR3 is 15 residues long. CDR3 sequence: CASSLVSGMNTEAFF. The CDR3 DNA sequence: TGCGCCAGCAGCTTGGTGTCAGGCATGAACACTGAAGCTTTCTTT.

CDR3: CASSLLSSVPGQVHTF. The CDR3 region has the DNA TGTGCCAGCAGTTTATTGAGTTCTGTCCCGGGACAGGTCCACACCTTC. The rearrangement uses TRBV28 and TRBJ1-2; 8 nucleotides line up with TRBD1. There are 16 residues in the CDR3. CDR1 is MDHEN and CDR2 is SYDVKM in the germline V gene. The junction had 16 bases not matched to a gene; V was cut back by 1 base and J by 12 bases.

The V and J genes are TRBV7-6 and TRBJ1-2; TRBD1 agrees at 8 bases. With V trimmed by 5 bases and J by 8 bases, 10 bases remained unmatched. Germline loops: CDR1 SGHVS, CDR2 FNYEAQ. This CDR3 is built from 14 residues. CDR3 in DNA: TGTGCCAGCAGCCGAGTAGGGCAGGGGGCCGGCTACACCTTC. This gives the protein CASSRVGQGAGYTF.

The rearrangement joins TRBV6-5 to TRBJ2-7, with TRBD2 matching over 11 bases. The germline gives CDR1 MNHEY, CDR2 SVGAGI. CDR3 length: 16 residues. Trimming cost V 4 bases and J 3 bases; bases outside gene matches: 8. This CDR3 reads CASSFLTSGVFYEQYF. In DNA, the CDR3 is TGTGCCAGCAGTTTCCTGACTAGCGGGGTGTTCTACGAGCAGTACTTC.

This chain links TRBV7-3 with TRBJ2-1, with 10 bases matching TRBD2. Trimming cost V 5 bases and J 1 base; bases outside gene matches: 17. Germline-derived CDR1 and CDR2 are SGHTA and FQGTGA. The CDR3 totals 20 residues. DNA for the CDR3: TGTGCCAGCAGCCCCCGGGGGGTAGCGGGAGGCCGAAGATCCTACAATGAGCAGTTCTTC. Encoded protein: CASSPRGVAGGRRSYNEQFF.

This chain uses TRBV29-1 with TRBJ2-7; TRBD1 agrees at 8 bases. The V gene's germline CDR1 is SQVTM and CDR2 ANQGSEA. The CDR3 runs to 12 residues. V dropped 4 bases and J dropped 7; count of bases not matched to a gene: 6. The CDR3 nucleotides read TGCAGCGTTGGACAGGGGTTTACTGAGCAGTACTTC. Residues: CSVGQGFTEQYF.

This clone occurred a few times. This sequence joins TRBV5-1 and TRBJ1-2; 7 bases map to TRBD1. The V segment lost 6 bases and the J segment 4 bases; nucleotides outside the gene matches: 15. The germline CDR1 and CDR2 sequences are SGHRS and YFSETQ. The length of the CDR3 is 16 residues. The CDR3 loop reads CASNLYPGGIGYGYTF. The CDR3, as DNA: TGCGCCAGCAACTTATATCCAGGGGGGATCGGCTATGGCTACACCTTC. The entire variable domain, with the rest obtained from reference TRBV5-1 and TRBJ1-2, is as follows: KAGVTQTPRYLIKTRGQQVTLSCSPISGHRSVSWYQQTPGQGLQFLFEYFSETQRNKGNFPGRFSGRQFSNSRSEMNVSTLELGDSALYLCASNLYPGGIGYGYTFGSGTRLTVV.

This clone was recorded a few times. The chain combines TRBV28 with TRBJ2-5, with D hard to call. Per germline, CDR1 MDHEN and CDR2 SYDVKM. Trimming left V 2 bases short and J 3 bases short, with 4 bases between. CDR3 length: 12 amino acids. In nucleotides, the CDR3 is TGTGCCAGCAGTTTAGGAGAAGAGACCCAGTACTTC. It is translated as CASSLGEETQYF.

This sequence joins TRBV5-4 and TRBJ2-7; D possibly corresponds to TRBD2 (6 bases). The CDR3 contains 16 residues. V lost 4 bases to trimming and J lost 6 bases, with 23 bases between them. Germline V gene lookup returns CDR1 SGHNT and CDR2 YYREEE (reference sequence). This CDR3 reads CASSLGPLEGVGEQYF. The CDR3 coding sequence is TGTGCCAGCAGCCTGGGTCCCCTGGAGGGTGTGGGCGAGCAGTACTTC.

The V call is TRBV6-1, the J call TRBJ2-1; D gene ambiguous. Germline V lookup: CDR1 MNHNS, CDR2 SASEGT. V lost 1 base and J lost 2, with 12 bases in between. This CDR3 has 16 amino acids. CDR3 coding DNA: TGTGCCAGCAGTGAAGGGCCCTCACAGACCTACAATGAGCAGTTCTTC. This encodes CASSEGPSQTYNEQFF.

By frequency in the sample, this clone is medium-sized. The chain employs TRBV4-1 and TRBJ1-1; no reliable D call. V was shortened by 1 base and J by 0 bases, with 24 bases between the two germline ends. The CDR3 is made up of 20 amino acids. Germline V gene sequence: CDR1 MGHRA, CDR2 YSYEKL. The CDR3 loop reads CASSQVSSLHRTTLNTEAFF. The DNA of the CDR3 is TGCGCCAGCAGCCAAGTCTCTTCTCTACACCGAACCACCCTGAACACTGAAGCTTTCTTT.

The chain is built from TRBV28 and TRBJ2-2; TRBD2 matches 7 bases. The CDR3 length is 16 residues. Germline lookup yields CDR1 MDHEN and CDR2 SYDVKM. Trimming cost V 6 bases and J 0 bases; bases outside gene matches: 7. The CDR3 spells CASRGVGGANTGELFF. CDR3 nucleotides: TGTGCCAGCAGGGGCGTTGGGGGGGCGAACACCGGGGAGCTGTTTTTT.

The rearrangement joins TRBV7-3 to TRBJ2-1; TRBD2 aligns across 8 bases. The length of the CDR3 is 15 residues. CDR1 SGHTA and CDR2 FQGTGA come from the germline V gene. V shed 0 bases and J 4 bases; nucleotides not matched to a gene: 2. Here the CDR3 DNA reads TGTGCCAGCAGCTTAACTAGCGGGGTTTACAATGAGCAGTTCTTC. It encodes CASSLTSGVYNEQFF.

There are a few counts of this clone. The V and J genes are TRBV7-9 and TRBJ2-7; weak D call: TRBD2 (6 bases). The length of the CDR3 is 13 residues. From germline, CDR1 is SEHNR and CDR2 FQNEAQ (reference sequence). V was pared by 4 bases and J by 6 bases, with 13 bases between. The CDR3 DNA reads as TGTGCCAGCAGCTCGGGGTGGAGGGTCGAGCAGTACTTC. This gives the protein CASSSGWRVEQYF.

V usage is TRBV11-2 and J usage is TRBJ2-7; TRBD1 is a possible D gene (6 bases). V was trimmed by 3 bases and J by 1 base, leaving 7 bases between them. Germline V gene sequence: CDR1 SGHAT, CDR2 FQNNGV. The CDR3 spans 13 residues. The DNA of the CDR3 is TGTGCCAGCAGCTTGGACAGTTCCTACGAGCAGTACTTC. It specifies CASSLDSSYEQYF.

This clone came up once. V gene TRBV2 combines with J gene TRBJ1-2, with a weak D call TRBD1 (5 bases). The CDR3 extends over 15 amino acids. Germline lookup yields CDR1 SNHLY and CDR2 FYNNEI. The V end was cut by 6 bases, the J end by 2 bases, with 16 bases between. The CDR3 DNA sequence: TGTGCCAGCAGGTTCGAGGGGCAGGGAAACTATGGCTACACCTTC. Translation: CASRFEGQGNYGYTF.

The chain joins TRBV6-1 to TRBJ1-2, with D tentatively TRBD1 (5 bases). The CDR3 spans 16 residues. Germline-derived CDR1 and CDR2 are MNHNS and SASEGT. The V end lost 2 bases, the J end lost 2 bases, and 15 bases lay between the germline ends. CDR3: CASSEQFGTANYGYTF. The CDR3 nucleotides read TGTGCCAGCAGTGAACAATTTGGGACGGCCAACTATGGCTACACCTTC.

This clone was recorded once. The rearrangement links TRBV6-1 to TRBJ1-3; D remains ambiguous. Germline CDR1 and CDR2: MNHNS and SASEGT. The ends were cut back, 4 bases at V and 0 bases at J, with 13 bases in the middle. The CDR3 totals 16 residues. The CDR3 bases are TGTGCCAGCAGTGTCCGCCAAACCAGCTCTGGAAACACCATATATTTT. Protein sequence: CASSVRQTSSGNTIYF.

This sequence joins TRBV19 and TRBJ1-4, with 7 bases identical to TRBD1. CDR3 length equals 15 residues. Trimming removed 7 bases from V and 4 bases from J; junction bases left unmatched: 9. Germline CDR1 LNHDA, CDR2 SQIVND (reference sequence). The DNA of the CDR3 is TGTGCCAGTATCTCGGACCCAGGGGGTAATGAAAAACTGTTTTTT. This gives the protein CASISDPGGNEKLFF.